Listed here are 28 T cell receptor beta chains from one sample, sequenced in a study of shared clonotypes between healthy human individuals. This table comes from immunoSEQ multiplex PCR, and its TCRdb copy is limited to in-frame clones, with some not included. Of around 1,100,000 clones listed, about 80% are singletons. The specimen was memory CD4+ T cells from PBMCs. Stated subset: CD45RA-negative fraction. These receptor sequences come from a man aged 18-30 years in good health. Some clones in this sample may be carry-over from other donors' samples.

The chain has TRBV30 and TRBJ1-3; D possibly corresponds to TRBD1 (5 bases). Germline V gene lookup returns CDR1 GTSNPN and CDR2 SVGIG (reference sequence). CDR3 length: 14 amino acids. Trimming left V 2 bases short and J 7 bases short, with 15 bases between. This CDR3 reads CAWSFRVLSNTIYF. DNA of the CDR3: TGTGCCTGGAGTTTCAGGGTTTTGAGCAACACCATATATTTT.

V is TRBV27 and J is TRBJ2-2; D might be TRBD2 (5 bases). In germline, CDR1 is MNHEY, CDR2 SMNVEV (reference sequence). The CDR3 has 14 amino acids. V lost 5 bases and J lost 6, with 13 bases in between. CDR3 nucleotide sequence: TGTGCCAGCAGTCTGTCGGTGGAGGCCGGGGAGCTGTTTTTT. It specifies CASSLSVEAGELFF.

This clone was found a few times. The DNA for the CDR3 is TGTGCCAGCACCCTGGACAGGTACAACACTGAAGCTTTCTTT. Residues: CASTLDRYNTEAFF. This rearrangement joins TRBV6-5 to TRBJ1-1, with 7 bases identical to TRBD1. Germline CDR1 MNHEY, CDR2 SVGAGI. V was clipped by 7 bases and J by 2 bases; unmatched bases: 7. The CDR3 has 14 amino acids.

The chain couples TRBV7-9 to TRBJ2-3; 8 bases match TRBD2. V lost 2 bases, J lost 1 base, and 5 bases stayed unmatched. The germline V gene has CDR1 SEHNR and CDR2 FQNEAQ (reference sequence). This CDR3 spans 16 amino acids. The chain's CDR3 is CASSLMAGGGTDTQYF. The CDR3 nucleotides read TGTGCCAGCAGCTTAATGGCGGGAGGTGGCACAGATACGCAGTATTTT.

J is TRBJ1-1 and V is TRBV30; D is ambiguous. V lost 3 bases and J lost 6, with 14 bases in between. This CDR3 has 13 amino acids. CDR1 is GTSNPN, CDR2 SVGIG, per germline (reference sequence). CDR3 protein: CAWSADRVSEAFF. In DNA form, the CDR3 reads TGTGCCTGGAGCGCAGATAGAGTCTCTGAAGCTTTCTTT. Full variable domain (outside the CDR3, taken from reference TRBV30 and TRBJ1-1): SQTIHQWPATLVQPVGSPLSLECTVEGTSNPNLYWYRQAAGRGLQLLFYSVGIGQISSEVPQNLSASRPQDRQFILSSKKLLLSDSGFYLCAWSADRVSEAFFGQGTRLTVV.

V is TRBV6-5 and J is TRBJ2-1; D remains unclear. This CDR3 is 14 amino acids long. V shed 0 bases and J shed 8 bases, with 11 bases lying between them. Germline assignment: CDR1 MNHEY and CDR2 SVGAGI. The CDR3 region is CASSYSPSQHEQFF. The CDR3 nucleotides read TGTGCCAGCAGTTACTCCCCCAGCCAGCATGAGCAGTTCTTC.

The sample holds many counts of this clone. Within the sample, other DNA sequences also encode this same CDR3. The chain uses TRBV28 and TRBJ1-1, with D perhaps matching TRBD1 (5 bases). Germline CDR1 MDHEN, CDR2 SYDVKM. The CDR3 consists of 13 residues. Trimming stripped 5 bases from V and 1 base from J, with 8 bases between. CDR3 in amino acids: CASSPTANTEAFF. The CDR3 region has the DNA TGTGCCAGCAGTCCGACAGCGAACACTGAAGCTTTCTTT.

The V gene is TRBV11-2, the J gene TRBJ1-6, with 8 nucleotides matching TRBD1. CDR3 length equals 15 residues. The germline V gene encodes CDR1 SGHAT and CDR2 FQNNGV. J lost 8 bases, V lost 4 bases, and 7 bases had no gene match. Here the CDR3 DNA reads TGTGCCAGCAGCTCACGGGTACAGGGGGATTCACCCCTCCACTTT. Residues: CASSSRVQGDSPLHF.

The V gene is TRBV7-3, the J gene TRBJ2-2, with a tentative D call TRBD2 (5 bases). This CDR3 region has 15 residues. Germline V gene data show CDR1 as SGHTA and CDR2 as FQGTGA. V shed 3 bases and J shed 7 bases, with 15 bases lying between them. CDR3 residues: CASSLLNSVGGELFF. In DNA form, the CDR3 reads TGTGCCAGCAGCTTGTTGAATAGCGTCGGCGGGGAGCTGTTTTTT.

V is TRBV5-1 and J is TRBJ2-5; D ambiguous. The CDR3 is 12 residues long. In germline, CDR1 is SGHRS, CDR2 YFSETQ. The V and J ends lost 4 bases and 0 bases respectively, with 4 bases between them. In nucleotides, the CDR3 is TGCGCCAGCAGCGTGAACCAAGAGACCCAGTACTTC. Amino acid sequence: CASSVNQETQYF.

V and J are TRBV7-9 and TRBJ2-1, with 13 nucleotides matching TRBD2. There are 16 residues in the CDR3. Germline V gives CDR1 SEHNR, CDR2 FQNEAQ (reference sequence). V trimming: 6 bases; J trimming: 6 bases; junction bases outside the gene matches: 8. The CDR3 DNA sequence: TGTGCCAGCAGAGACCACCGGACTAGCGGGAGCAATGAGCAGTTCTTC. It codes for CASRDHRTSGSNEQFF.

The CDR3 region is CASSEGTVNQPQHF. The CDR3 nucleotides are TGTGCCAGCAGCGAGGGGACAGTGAATCAGCCCCAGCATTTT. This rearrangement joins TRBV9 to TRBJ1-5, with 7 bases that match TRBD1. V lost 3 bases, J lost 4 bases, and 4 bases stayed unmatched. Germline CDR1 SGDLS, CDR2 YYNGEE. The CDR3 has 14 residues.

The chain carries TRBV5-4 and TRBJ1-2; D might be TRBD1 (5 bases). The CDR3 covers 13 residues. V was cut by 5 bases and J by 2 bases, with 10 bases left in between. Germline-derived CDR1 and CDR2 are SGHNT and YYREEE (reference sequence). DNA of the CDR3: TGTGCCAGCAGAGCGACAGAGAACTATGGCTACACCTTC. Protein sequence: CASRATENYGYTF.

The genes are TRBV10-2 and TRBJ2-5, with 9 positions matching TRBD2. This CDR3 contains 15 residues. The germline V gene has CDR1 WSHSY and CDR2 SAAADI. V was pared by 8 bases and J by 3 bases, with 10 bases of the junction left unmatched. The CDR3 sequence: CASLPGGRAEETQYF. The CDR3 DNA reads TGCGCCAGCCTCCCCGGCGGGAGGGCGGAAGAGACCCAGTACTTC.

The chain's CDR3 is CASSRGGADTNTGELFF. CDR3 DNA sequence: TGTGCCAGTAGTAGAGGGGGAGCGGATACGAACACCGGGGAGCTGTTTTTT. V and J are TRBV19 and TRBJ2-2; possible D gene TRBD1, 6 bases. The V and J ends lost 4 bases and 0 bases respectively, with 15 bases between them. The CDR3 totals 17 residues. The V gene's germline CDR1 is LNHDA and CDR2 SQIVND (reference sequence). The entire variable domain, with the rest obtained from reference TRBV19 and TRBJ2-2, is as follows: DGGITQSPKYLFRKEGQNVTLSCEQNLNHDAMYWYRQDPGQGLRLIYYSQIVNDFQKGDIAEGYSVSREKKESFPLTVTSAQKNPTAFYLCASSRGGADTNTGELFFGEGSRLTVL.

For this clone: Given a much more abundant clone one base away, this may be a read error. This rearrangement joins TRBV7-2 to TRBJ2-1; D is undetermined. This CDR3 has 11 amino acids. With 5 bases removed from V and 3 bases from J, the gap between germline ends came to 2 bases. Germline CDR1 SGHTA, CDR2 FQGNSA. DNA for the CDR3: TGTGCCAGCAGCAACTACAATGAGCAGTTCTTC. Translation gives CASSNYNEQFF.

The chain is built from TRBV9 and TRBJ1-2, with 8 bases aligning to TRBD1. V shed 3 bases and J 4 bases; nucleotides not matched to a gene: 8. The germline CDR1 and CDR2 sequences are SGDLS and YYNGEE. CDR3 length equals 15 residues. CDR3 DNA sequence: TGTGCCAGCAGCGCTAGGGACAGGAGTTCCTATGGCTACACCTTC. It is translated as CASSARDRSSYGYTF.

This sequence joins TRBV5-6 and TRBJ2-1; D not certain. Trimming cost V 0 bases and J 8 bases, with 18 bases left between them. The CDR3 runs 16 residues. The germline gives CDR1 SGHDT, CDR2 YYEEEE. CDR3 sequence: CASSLDSGVGSYEQFF. The CDR3 region has the DNA TGTGCCAGCAGCTTGGACAGTGGTGTGGGAAGCTATGAGCAGTTCTTC.

This sequence joins TRBV5-1 and TRBJ2-3, with a weak D call TRBD1 (6 bases). Trimming cost V 3 bases and J 2 bases, with 16 bases left between them. The germline V gene has CDR1 SGHRS and CDR2 YFSETQ. The CDR3 has 16 amino acids. The CDR3 here is CASSSTLQGFTDTQYF. The CDR3 DNA follows: TGCGCCAGCAGCTCGACACTACAGGGATTCACAGATACGCAGTATTTT. The whole variable domain, remainder taken from reference TRBV5-1 and TRBJ2-3, is KAGVTQTPRYLIKTRGQQVTLSCSPISGHRSVSWYQQTPGQGLQFLFEYFSETQRNKGNFPGRFSGRQFSNSRSEMNVSTLELGDSALYLCASSSTLQGFTDTQYFGPGTRLTVL.

This chain connects TRBV29-1 to TRBJ2-3, with 10 bases matching TRBD1. V dropped 6 bases and J dropped 3; count of bases not matched to a gene: 12. This CDR3 is 16 amino acids long. CDR1 and CDR2 from the germline V gene are SQVTM and ANQGSEA. This CDR3 is CSVQNYGTGATDTQYF. The DNA for the CDR3 is TGCAGCGTGCAAAACTACGGGACAGGGGCGACAGATACGCAGTATTTT.

The chain uses TRBV19 and TRBJ1-2, with D uncertain. This CDR3 comprises 13 residues. The germline CDR1 and CDR2 sequences are LNHDA and SQIVND (reference sequence). V was cut by 2 bases and J by 1 base, with 5 bases left in between. The CDR3 DNA follows: TGTGCCAGTAGTATACAGGATAACTATGGCTACACCTTC. Translated, it gives CASSIQDNYGYTF.

The chain has TRBV6-5 and TRBJ2-7; 10 positions agree with TRBD1. Germline V gene data show CDR1 as MNHEY and CDR2 as SVGAGI. This CDR3 comprises 15 residues. With V trimmed by 6 bases and J by 4 bases, 9 bases remained unmatched. The CDR3 loop reads CASRYRDRGIYEQYF. In DNA, the CDR3 is TGTGCCAGCAGGTACCGGGACAGGGGTATATACGAGCAGTACTTC.

The sample holds one count of this clone. This chain links TRBV5-5 with TRBJ2-1; no clear D gene. This CDR3 contains 13 residues. The germline V gene encodes CDR1 SGHKS and CDR2 YYEKEE (reference sequence). Trimming left V 1 base short and J 6 bases short, with 8 bases between. The CDR3 is CASSLWEVNEQFF. Here the CDR3 DNA reads TGTGCCAGCAGCTTGTGGGAAGTCAATGAGCAGTTCTTC.

The rearrangement joins TRBV14 to TRBJ2-5; 9 bases are a match to TRBD1. Germline CDR1 and CDR2: SGHDN and FVKESK. Trimming cost V 5 bases and J 7 bases; bases outside gene matches: 5. The CDR3 extends over 13 amino acids. The CDR3 loop is CASSWTGDGTQYF. The CDR3, as DNA: TGTGCCAGCAGCTGGACAGGGGACGGGACCCAGTACTTC.

The J gene is TRBJ1-1, the V gene TRBV5-4, with 8 positions matching TRBD1. The germline V gene encodes CDR1 SGHNT and CDR2 YYREEE (reference sequence). The CDR3 runs 13 residues. V trimming: 3 bases; J trimming: 7 bases; junction bases outside the gene matches: 5. The CDR3 DNA is TGTGCCAGCAGCTGGACAGGGCCGGGTGAAGCTTTCTTT. Translation gives CASSWTGPGEAFF.

Only one count was recorded for this clone. The rearrangement joins TRBV2 to TRBJ2-7, with TRBD2 matching over 8 bases. V lost 3 bases to trimming and J lost 3 bases; unmatched junction nucleotides: 7. Germline V gene data show CDR1 as SNHLY and CDR2 as FYNNEI. The CDR3 is 15 residues long. CDR3 sequence reads: CASSDPGRAFYEQYF. The CDR3 coding sequence is TGTGCCAGCAGTGACCCCGGGAGGGCCTTCTACGAGCAGTACTTC.

This clone was picked up many times. The chain uses TRBV7-2 and TRBJ1-1, with 8 bases that match TRBD1. V shed 5 bases and J 7 bases; nucleotides not matched to a gene: 9. CDR1 and CDR2 (germline): SGHTA, FQGNSA. The CDR3 covers 14 residues. The chain's CDR3 is CASSTNRGVVEAFF. CDR3 DNA: TGTGCCAGCAGCACCAACAGGGGGGTGGTTGAAGCTTTCTTT.

The rearrangement links TRBV25-1 to TRBJ2-7; 11 positions agree with TRBD1. V lost 8 bases, J lost 5 bases, and 5 bases stayed unmatched. The CDR3 is 13 residues long. CDR1 is MGHDK and CDR2 is SYGVNS in the germline V gene. The CDR3 here is CASGGQGVNEQYF. The CDR3 DNA follows: TGTGCCAGCGGGGGACAGGGGGTGAACGAGCAGTACTTC.